Below, 14 T cell receptor beta chains from the same sample are listed, as sequenced in a study of CD8+ T cells in alopecia areata. The treatment denotes: oral pan-JAK inhibitor, 5-10 mg twice daily. Extracted from the samples, RNA was reverse transcribed into cDNA to serve as the sequencing template. Sequencing used immunoSEQ multiplex PCR; TCRdb keeps in-frame clones, though not all of them. The repertoire holds 150,000 to 200,000 clones, around 49% seen once, with roughly a tenth in the top ten. The sequencing here drew on CD8+ T cells sorted from blood, taken around week 54, from a patient treated with tofacitinib. The source is a human donor with alopecia areata.

Of note for this clone: An end of the junction does not agree with germline; a read error may underlie this. V and J are TRBV5-1 and TRBJ2-7; possibly TRBD1 for D (5 bases). The CDR3 length is 12 residues. The germline CDR1 and CDR2 sequences are SGHRS and YFSETQ. The CDR3 DNA follows: TGCGCCAGCAGCTTGGAAGGGTGGGGCTGGGACTTC. Protein: CASSLEGWGWDF.

This clone came up a few times. Other DNA sequences in this specimen translate into the identical CDR3. The rearrangement uses TRBV4-3 and TRBJ1-2; D remains ambiguous. The CDR3 covers 13 residues. Germline values: CDR1 LGHNA, CDR2 YSLEER. Trimming removed 1 base at V and 3 bases at J, with 6 bases between. In nucleotides, the CDR3 is TGCGCCAGCAGCCAAGGGCAGGACTATGGCTACACCTTC. It yields the protein CASSQGQDYGYTF.

The chain employs TRBV30 and TRBJ2-1; 8 positions match TRBD1. The germline V gene encodes CDR1 GTSNPN and CDR2 SVGIG (reference sequence). This CDR3 is 17 amino acids long. The ends lost 2 bases at V and 8 bases at J; junction bases unmatched: 17. The CDR3 DNA follows: TGTGCCTGGAGTCGGGAGCAGGGGGCGATTTTTAAGTATGAGCAGTTCTTC. This gives the protein CAWSREQGAIFKYEQFF.

A few counts support this clone. The chain uses TRBV10-3 and TRBJ2-1; 7 bases agree with TRBD2. Germline CDR1 is ENHRY and CDR2 is SYGVKD. This CDR3 spans 13 amino acids. With 0 bases clipped from V and 7 bases from J, the junction kept 0 bases outside the gene matches. CDR3 amino acids: CAISESGGNEQFF. DNA for the CDR3: TGTGCCATCAGTGAGTCGGGGGGGAATGAGCAGTTCTTC.

For the CDR3, the DNA is TGCGCCAGCAGCTTGGGACAGACACATTCACCCCTCCACTTT. It translates to CASSLGQTHSPLHF. This chain joins TRBV5-1 and TRBJ1-6, with TRBD1 as a possible D gene (5 bases). Germline V lookup: CDR1 SGHRS, CDR2 YFSETQ. The CDR3 runs to 14 residues. Deletions cut 0 bases from V and 8 bases from J, with 9 bases between.

The gene calls are TRBV6-5 and TRBJ1-1, with D possibly being TRBD1 (5 bases). The germline gives CDR1 MNHEY, CDR2 SVGAGI. V lost 2 bases and J 4 bases, leaving 11 bases between the germline ends. CDR3 length equals 14 residues. The CDR3 loop is CASSYQGAGTEAFF. The DNA for the CDR3 is TGTGCCAGCAGTTACCAGGGAGCGGGCACTGAAGCTTTCTTT.

The rearrangement joins TRBV5-1 to TRBJ1-2; no reliable D call. This CDR3 has 14 amino acids. Germline assignment: CDR1 SGHRS and CDR2 YFSETQ. With 2 bases removed from V and 4 bases from J, the gap between germline ends came to 12 bases. This CDR3 is CASSFSVEFYGYTF. DNA for the CDR3: TGCGCCAGCAGCTTTAGTGTAGAATTCTATGGCTACACCTTC. The whole variable domain, filled in from reference TRBV5-1 and TRBJ1-2, reads KAGVTQTPRYLIKTRGQQVTLSCSPISGHRSVSWYQQTPGQGLQFLFEYFSETQRNKGNFPGRFSGRQFSNSRSEMNVSTLELGDSALYLCASSFSVEFYGYTFGSGTRLTVV.

V usage is TRBV5-1 and J usage is TRBJ2-7; D gene uncertain. V was clipped by 4 bases and J by 6 bases, with 14 bases between them. CDR3 length: 13 residues. The germline V gene encodes CDR1 SGHRS and CDR2 YFSETQ. CDR3 DNA: TGCGCCAGCAGCCCCCGGGCGACGGGCGAGCAGTACTTC. This encodes CASSPRATGEQYF.

This clone was recorded a few times. The chain has TRBV29-1 and TRBJ2-3, with D uncertain. Trimming took 0 bases from V and 4 from J, leaving 14 bases between them. The length of the CDR3 is 15 residues. CDR1 is SQVTM, CDR2 ANQGSEA, per germline. This CDR3 reads CSVEEAASGSDTQYF. The DNA for the CDR3 is TGCAGCGTTGAAGAGGCAGCCTCAGGTTCAGATACGCAGTATTTT.

The chain employs TRBV30 and TRBJ1-5, with 8 nucleotides matching TRBD1. Germline V gene lookup returns CDR1 GTSNPN and CDR2 SVGIG (reference sequence). The CDR3 contains 15 residues. J lost 4 bases, V lost 0 bases, and 5 bases had no gene match. The CDR3 nucleotides read TGTGCCTGGAGTGTAGGACAGGGAAGAAATCAGCCCCAGCATTTT. Amino acid sequence: CAWSVGQGRNQPQHF.

The V call is TRBV15, the J call TRBJ1-5; D gene ambiguous. The CDR3 has 14 amino acids. Trimming left V 3 bases short and J 3 bases short, with 9 bases between. From germline, CDR1 is LNHNV and CDR2 YYDKDF (reference sequence). The CDR3 sequence: CATSSGDTNQPQHF. The CDR3 coding sequence is TGTGCCACCAGCAGCGGGGATACCAATCAGCCCCAGCATTTT.

This clone was counted between two and nine times. The chain recombines TRBV4-2 with TRBJ1-2; tentatively, D is TRBD1 (6 bases). The CDR3 is 14 amino acids. V lost 0 bases and J 4 bases, leaving 9 bases between the germline ends. Germline V gene data show CDR1 as LGHNA and CDR2 as YNFKEQ. This CDR3 is CASSQEVDSYGYTF. Here the CDR3 DNA reads TGTGCCAGCAGCCAAGAAGTGGACAGCTATGGCTACACCTTC.

This chain links TRBV27 with TRBJ1-2; 10 nucleotides agree with TRBD1. V dropped 3 bases and J dropped 5; count of bases not matched to a gene: 3. There are 14 residues in the CDR3. Germline V gene lookup returns CDR1 MNHEY and CDR2 SMNVEV (reference sequence). The CDR3 region is CASSLGGQGYGYTF. CDR3 DNA: TGTGCCAGCAGTTTGGGGGGACAGGGGTATGGCTACACCTTC.

The genes are TRBV6-5 and TRBJ2-1, with TRBD2 matching 8 bases. Looked up from germline, CDR1 is MNHEY and CDR2 is SVGAGI. The ends lost 5 bases at V and 2 bases at J; junction bases unmatched: 5. This CDR3 is 15 amino acids long. This CDR3 is CASSVRGGTYNEQFF. As DNA, the CDR3 is TGTGCCAGCAGTGTACGCGGGGGGACCTACAATGAGCAGTTCTTC.